What follows are 18 T cell receptor beta chains derived from one specimen sequenced in a study of CD8+ T cells in alopecia areata. cDNA serving as the sequencing template came from extracted, reverse transcribed RNA. TCRdb keeps only in-frame clones here, not all; method: immunoSEQ multiplex PCR. In the table there are some 170,000 clones, 67% of which are singletons. Sequenced here: CD8+ T cells sorted from blood, sampled at week 0. These receptors were taken from a human donor with alopecia areata.

The gene calls are TRBV25-1 and TRBJ1-6; D remains ambiguous. Germline lookup yields CDR1 MGHDK and CDR2 SYGVNS. The CDR3 extends over 14 amino acids. V was shortened by 7 bases and J by 7 bases, with 14 bases between the two germline ends. CDR3 nucleotides: TGTGCCAGCACCGACATCCGGCCCAATTCACCCCTCCACTTT. Translation: CASTDIRPNSPLHF.

This clone was seen just once. The gene calls are TRBV29-1 and TRBJ2-3; D not resolved. V shed 6 bases and J shed 7 bases, with 14 bases lying between them. The CDR3 is made up of 12 amino acids. Germline CDR1 and CDR2: SQVTM and ANQGSEA. The DNA of the CDR3 is TGCAGCGTCCCAAGCACAACGAATACGCAGTATTTT. This translates into CSVPSTTNTQYF.

The genes are TRBV5-6 and TRBJ1-1; TRBD1 matches 9 bases. The CDR3 has 15 residues. V trimming: 4 bases; J trimming: 1 base; junction bases outside the gene matches: 5. Germline CDR1 SGHDT, CDR2 YYEEEE. CDR3 sequence: CASSPEGQGNTEAFF. In DNA form, the CDR3 reads TGTGCCAGCAGCCCGGAGGGACAGGGGAACACTGAAGCTTTCTTT.

This clone is a singleton in its sample. The rearrangement links TRBV2 to TRBJ2-7, with 9 positions matching TRBD1. The germline V gene encodes CDR1 SNHLY and CDR2 FYNNEI. The CDR3 is made up of 14 amino acids. Unmatched junction bases numbered 8, after V lost 8 bases and J lost 3 bases. CDR3 amino acids: CASPPGTGNYEQYF. CDR3 in DNA: TGTGCCAGCCCCCCCGGGACAGGGAACTACGAGCAGTACTTC.

The chain uses TRBV5-6 and TRBJ1-6; 7 bases agree with TRBD1. V dropped 2 bases and J dropped 9; count of bases not matched to a gene: 5. CDR3 length: 14 residues. Germline CDR1 is SGHDT and CDR2 is YYEEEE. CDR3 loop: CASSFGTVGSPLHF. DNA for the CDR3: TGTGCCAGCAGCTTCGGGACAGTGGGTTCACCCCTCCACTTT.

The J gene is TRBJ2-3, the V gene TRBV27; the D gene is possibly TRBD1 (5 bases). V was cut by 4 bases and J by 2 bases, with 7 bases left in between. CDR1 is MNHEY, CDR2 SMNVEV, per germline (reference sequence). This CDR3 spans 13 amino acids. The CDR3 spells CASSSGLTDTQYF. In nucleotides, the CDR3 is TGTGCCAGCAGTTCAGGGCTCACAGATACGCAGTATTTT.

The V and J genes are TRBV15 and TRBJ2-1; D assignment may be TRBD1 or TRBD2 (5 bases each). Trimming left V 3 bases short and J 8 bases short, with 8 bases between. The CDR3 sequence is 12 residues long. The V gene's germline CDR1 is LNHNV and CDR2 YYDKDF (reference sequence). The CDR3 reads CATSRGVHEQFF. The CDR3 DNA follows: TGTGCCACCAGCAGGGGGGTCCATGAGCAGTTCTTC.

The chain is built from TRBV29-1 and TRBJ2-5; maybe TRBD1 (6 bases). TRBJ2-7 matches the DNA end more closely, so the J call is doubtful. CDR3 length: 13 residues. CDR1 SQVTM and CDR2 ANQGSEA come from the germline V gene. CDR3 DNA: TGCAGCGTGCTCAGGGGTACCTCCTACGAGCAGTACTTC. This sequence encodes CSVLRGTSYEQYF.

The CDR3 nucleotides are TGTGCCAGCAGTAAGGGTCTCGCCAAAAACATTCAGTACTTC. Protein product: CASSKGLAKNIQYF. This chain uses TRBV6-7 with TRBJ2-4; no definite D call. TRBV6-7 is noted as an ORF with a role that remains uncertain. V was clipped by 5 bases and J by 1 base, with 9 bases between them. There are 14 residues in the CDR3.

This sequence joins TRBV7-8 and TRBJ2-4; a possible D gene is TRBD1 (5 bases). V dropped 6 bases and J dropped 2 bases, with 8 bases sitting between them. This CDR3 region has 13 residues. The germline V gene has CDR1 SGHVS and CDR2 FQNEAQ. The CDR3 sequence is CASSSGSKNIQYF. Here the CDR3 DNA reads TGTGCCAGCAGTTCAGGGTCCAAAAACATTCAGTACTTC. The whole variable domain, remainder taken from reference TRBV7-8 and TRBJ2-4, is GAGVSQSPRYKVAKRGQDVALRCDPISGHVSLFWYQQALGQGPEFLTYFQNEAQLDKSGLPSDRFFAERPEGSVSTLKIQRTQQEDSAVYLCASSSGSKNIQYFGAGTRLSVL.

The chain is built from TRBV15 and TRBJ2-2, with 7 bases identical to TRBD1. Germline V gene sequence: CDR1 LNHNV, CDR2 YYDKDF (reference sequence). V dropped 3 bases and J dropped 0; count of bases not matched to a gene: 7. The CDR3 runs to 17 residues. The CDR3 region is CATSRGTAVSNTGELFF. For the CDR3, the DNA is TGTGCCACCAGCAGGGGGACAGCCGTATCGAACACCGGGGAGCTGTTTTTT. Variable domain in full (rest from reference TRBV15 and TRBJ2-2): DAMVIQNPRYQVTQFGKPVTLSCSQTLNHNVMYWYQQKSSQAPKLLFHYYDKDFNNEADTPDNFQSRRPNTSFCFLDIRSPGLGDTAMYLCATSRGTAVSNTGELFFGEGSRLTVL.

This clone was found a few times. The chain joins TRBV29-1 to TRBJ2-6, with D possibly matching TRBD1 (6 bases). The V and J ends lost 5 bases and 0 bases respectively, with 14 bases between them. The V gene's germline CDR1 is SQVTM and CDR2 ANQGSEA. This CDR3 spans 16 amino acids. CDR3 in amino acids: CSVTGTISSGANVLTF. CDR3 DNA: TGCAGCGTTACCGGGACAATTAGCTCTGGGGCCAACGTCCTGACTTTC.

This clone has a handful of counts. This same CDR3 is encoded by further DNA sequences in the sample. The chain is built from TRBV7-9 and TRBJ2-2; D is uncertain. Germline loops: CDR1 SEHNR, CDR2 FQNEAQ (reference sequence). The V end lost 3 bases, the J end lost 6 bases, and 5 bases lay between the germline ends. The CDR3 consists of 12 residues. Here the CDR3 DNA reads TGTGCCAGCAGCTTGGGCCCCGGGGAGCTGTTTTTT. This gives the protein CASSLGPGELFF.

Here the CDR3 DNA reads TGTGCCAGCAGCTTAAGCGGGGGGACATCTCCTAACGACGTCCTGACTTTC. Its protein product is CASSLSGGTSPNDVLTF. The chain combines TRBV7-9 with TRBJ2-6; TRBD2 matches at 9 bases. Germline V gene lookup returns CDR1 SEHNR and CDR2 FQNEAQ (reference sequence). With 2 bases clipped from V and 11 bases from J, the junction kept 13 bases outside the gene matches. This CDR3 has 17 residues.

The chain links TRBV13 to TRBJ2-5; D might be TRBD1 or TRBD2, each matching 6 bases. Germline V gene data show CDR1 as PRHDT and CDR2 as FYEKMQ (reference sequence). This CDR3 contains 14 residues. V lost 1 base and J lost 4, with 10 bases in between. This chain's CDR3 is CASSLDRGRETQYF. The DNA of the CDR3 is TGTGCCAGCAGCTTAGACCGGGGGCGAGAGACCCAGTACTTC.

The chain links TRBV30 to TRBJ2-7; 13 bases fit TRBD2. The CDR3 consists of 16 residues. The germline V gene has CDR1 GTSNPN and CDR2 SVGIG (reference sequence). J lost 1 base, V lost 2 bases, and 5 bases had no gene match. The CDR3 reads CAWSNPTSGGSYEQYF. The CDR3 nucleotides read TGTGCCTGGAGTAACCCGACTAGCGGGGGGTCCTACGAGCAGTACTTC.

This sequence joins TRBV5-5 and TRBJ2-7; no clear D. The CDR3 runs 13 residues. Germline V gene lookup returns CDR1 SGHKS and CDR2 YYEKEE (reference sequence). Trimming took off 0 bases at V and 3 bases at J, with 7 bases between the two ends. The CDR3: CASSLESYYEQYF. The CDR3 DNA follows: TGTGCCAGCAGCTTGGAGTCCTACTACGAGCAGTACTTC.

The rearrangement links TRBV29-1 to TRBJ2-2; the D gene could be TRBD1 or TRBD2 (5 bases each). V was shortened by 1 base and J by 4 bases, with 25 bases between the two germline ends. The CDR3 runs to 19 residues. Per germline, CDR1 SQVTM and CDR2 ANQGSEA. The CDR3 spells CSVEGVWRRGGGPTGELFF. The CDR3 DNA follows: TGCAGCGTTGAAGGGGTTTGGCGACGCGGTGGGGGTCCCACCGGGGAGCTGTTTTTT.